Listed here are 17 T cell receptor beta chains from one sample, sequenced in a study of CXCR3-negative and CXCR3-positive naive CD8 T cells. General study points: CXCR3-positive naive cells had more hydrophobic TRB CDR3s than CXCR3-negative naive cells.

Carrying UMI labels, the TRB cDNA libraries were prepared through 5' RACE. Reanalyzing the 5' RACE reads, TCRdb keeps one entry per CDR3 protein, without DNA. Its table records about 6,700 distinct CDR3 sequences. Antigen specificity for these receptors is unknown. Sequenced input: naive CXCR3+ CD8+ T cells from blood. Subset given: CD45RO-CCR7+CD27+CD95- naive CD8+ T cells expressing CXCR3 (TNR3+). The receptor source for this set is a human donor in good health. Some clones in this sample may be carry-over from other donors' samples.

By frequency, this clonotype is medium-sized. The V gene is TRBV5-1, the J gene TRBJ2-5; the TCRdb call, TRBD2, lacks DNA for checking. CDR1 is SGHRS, CDR2 YFSETQ, per germline. There are 14 residues in the CDR3. The CDR3 loop is CASSPTRTQETQYF.

The chain links TRBV2 to TRBJ1-2; TCRdb's D call of TRBD1 is untestable without DNA. CDR1 SNHLY and CDR2 FYNNEI come from the germline V gene. This CDR3 region has 13 residues. The CDR3: CASIPMAGYGYTF.

Judged by frequency, this clonotype is medium-sized. This chain links TRBV29-1 with TRBJ2-1; TCRdb's assignment of TRBD1 cannot be checked, as there is no DNA. Per the germline V gene, CDR1 is SQVTM and CDR2 is ANQGSEA. This CDR3 is built from 13 residues. The chain's CDR3 is CSVEGQAYNEQFF.

This sequence joins TRBV29-1 and TRBJ1-5; lacking DNA, the TRBD1 call made by TCRdb goes unchecked. Germline CDR1 is SQVTM and CDR2 is ANQGSEA. The CDR3 has 13 residues. CDR3 residues: CSVAPGYSQPQHF. The complete variable domain, with remaining parts taken from reference TRBV29-1 and TRBJ1-5, reads SAVISQKPSRDICQRGTSLTIQCQVDSQVTMMFWYRQQPGQSLTLIATANQGSEATYESGFVIDKFPISRPNLTFSTLTVSNMSPEDSSIYLCSVAPGYSQPQHFGDGTRLSIL.

This chain connects TRBV20-1 to TRBJ2-7; TCRdb's D call, TRBD1, is unchecked because there is no DNA. Germline CDR1 reads DFQATT; CDR2 reads SNEGSKA (reference sequence). The CDR3 extends over 14 amino acids. CDR3 amino acids: CSARDGGASYEQYF.

V is TRBV10-3 and J is TRBJ2-3; TCRdb names TRBD2, which stays unverified in the absence of DNA. Germline V gives CDR1 ENHRY, CDR2 SYGVKD. The CDR3 totals 15 residues. The chain's CDR3 is CAISESGGVADTQYF.

By frequency, this clonotype registers medium-sized (0.01 to 0.1%). The chain recombines TRBV29-1 with TRBJ2-3; checking the TCRdb D call of TRBD1 is not possible without DNA. Germline values: CDR1 SQVTM, CDR2 ANQGSEA. This CDR3 spans 16 amino acids. CDR3 region: CSALKVRTGGTDTQYF.

This clonotype is classed as medium-sized (0.01 to 0.1%) by frequency. V usage is TRBV11-2 and J usage is TRBJ2-1; TCRdb selects TRBD1, and the lack of DNA leaves this call unchecked. Germline lookup yields CDR1 SGHAT and CDR2 FQNNGV. The CDR3 covers 12 residues. CDR3 sequence: CASSLVPYEQFF. Full variable domain (missing parts from reference TRBV11-2 and TRBJ2-1): EAGVAQSPRYKIIEKRQSVAFWCNPISGHATLYWYQQILGQGPKLLIQFQNNGVVDDSQLPKDRFSAERLKGVDSTLKIQPAKLEDSAVYLCASSLVPYEQFFGPGTRLTVL.

The genes are TRBV6-1 and TRBJ2-4; TCRdb calls TRBD1, which cannot be checked without DNA. Per the germline V gene, CDR1 is MNHNS and CDR2 is SASEGT. This CDR3 contains 15 residues. The CDR3 region is CASSEDRERVNIQYF.

According to its frequency, this clonotype is medium-sized. This chain links TRBV28 with TRBJ2-6; TCRdb reports TRBD1, a call that lacks DNA to check it against. There are 17 residues in the CDR3. Germline CDR1 MDHEN, CDR2 SYDVKM. The CDR3 region is CASSYPGQDSGANVLTF. Using reference TRBV28 and TRBJ2-6 for the parts outside the CDR3, the full variable domain is DVKVTQSSRYLVKRTGEKVFLECVQDMDHENMFWYRQDPGLGLRLIYFSYDVKMKEKGDIPEGYSVSREKKERFSLILESASTNQTSMYLCASSYPGQDSGANVLTFGAGSRLTVL.

By frequency, this clonotype registers medium-sized. The chain recombines TRBV11-2 with TRBJ2-1; the D gene TCRdb calls, TRBD1, cannot be checked with no DNA. The CDR3 is 19 amino acids. CDR1 and CDR2 (germline): SGHAT, FQNNGV. The CDR3 sequence: CASSSSPTAGTDPYNEQFF.

This clonotype is deemed medium-sized by its frequency. The V gene is TRBV7-8, the J gene TRBJ2-1. The CDR3 runs to 16 residues. Germline loops: CDR1 SGHVS, CDR2 FQNEAQ. CDR3 sequence reads: CASSRLTGSSYNEQFF.

The chain uses TRBV7-7 and TRBJ2-7. This CDR3 is built from 15 residues. Germline loops: CDR1 SSHAT, CDR2 FNYEAQ (reference sequence). CDR3 sequence: CASSLERGSSYEQYF.

This clonotype ranks as medium-sized in terms of frequency. This sequence joins TRBV20-1 and TRBJ2-7; TCRdb reports TRBD2, a call that lacks DNA to check it against. CDR1 is DFQATT, CDR2 SNEGSKA, per germline (reference sequence). The CDR3 spans 16 residues. The CDR3 here is CSARGSGASGSREQYF.

The V call is TRBV3-1, the J call TRBJ2-2; TCRdb lists TRBD1, though no DNA is available to test this call. This CDR3 is built from 17 residues. Germline CDR1 and CDR2: LGHDT and YNNKEL (reference sequence). The CDR3 reads CASSQDHRGPGAGELFF.

This chain connects TRBV20-1 to TRBJ1-4. The CDR3 totals 13 residues. Germline V gene data show CDR1 as DFQATT and CDR2 as SNEGSKA (reference sequence). The CDR3 reads CSANGLDDEKLFF.

This clonotype is deemed medium-sized (0.01 to 0.1%) by its frequency. The CDR3 spells CASSNNRESEQYF. This rearrangement joins TRBV5-1 to TRBJ2-7. The CDR3 consists of 13 residues. CDR1 SGHRS and CDR2 YFSETQ come from the germline V gene.